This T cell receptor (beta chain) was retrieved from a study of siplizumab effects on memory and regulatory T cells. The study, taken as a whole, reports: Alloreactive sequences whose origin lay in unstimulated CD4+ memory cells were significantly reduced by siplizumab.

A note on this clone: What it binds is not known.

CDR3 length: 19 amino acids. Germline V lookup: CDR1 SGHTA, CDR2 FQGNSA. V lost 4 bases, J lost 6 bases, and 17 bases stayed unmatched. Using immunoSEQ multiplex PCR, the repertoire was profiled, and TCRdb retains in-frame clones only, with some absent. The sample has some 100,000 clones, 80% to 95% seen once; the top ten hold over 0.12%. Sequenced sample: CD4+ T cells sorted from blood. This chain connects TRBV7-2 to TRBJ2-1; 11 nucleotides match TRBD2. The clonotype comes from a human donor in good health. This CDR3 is CASSWVVAGGPSLINEQFF. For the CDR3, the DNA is TGTGCCAGCAGCTGGGTAGTAGCGGGGGGGCCCTCGTTGATCAATGAGCAGTTCTTC.